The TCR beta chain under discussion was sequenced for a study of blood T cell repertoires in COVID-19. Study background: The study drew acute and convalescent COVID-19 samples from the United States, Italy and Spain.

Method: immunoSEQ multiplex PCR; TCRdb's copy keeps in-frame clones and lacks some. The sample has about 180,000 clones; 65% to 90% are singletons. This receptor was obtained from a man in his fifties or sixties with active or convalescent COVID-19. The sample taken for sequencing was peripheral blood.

The CDR3 spells CASSWQGGTDTQYF. The CDR3 DNA reads TGCGCCAGCAGCTGGCAGGGAGGTACAGATACGCAGTATTTT. The rearrangement links TRBV5-1 to TRBJ2-3; possible D gene TRBD2, 6 bases. With 3 bases removed from V and 3 bases from J, the gap between germline ends came to 11 bases. The CDR3 is made up of 14 amino acids. Germline CDR1 and CDR2: SGHRS and YFSETQ.